This record covers a single T cell receptor beta chain. Primers included in the PCR were 60 Vbeta and 13 Jbeta primers. The data were produced by immunoSEQ multiplex PCR, yet TCRdb's version contains in-frame clones alone and is incomplete. The profile covers over 150,000 clones, with roughly 83% appearing a single time and 0.35% to 0.4% taken by the ten largest. The data originate from a study of cytomegalovirus exposure and HLA in healthy donors. Turning to the study itself: Drawn from HLA-typed donors, roughly 87 million unique TCRs were held in an early data release.

Sequencing was carried out using PBMCs. The sequence derives from a boy aged 2 to 10 in good health and CMV-seronegative.

The DNA for the CDR3 is TGTGCCAGCAGCGTAGGGGGGGCGGGGACAGGGGCCGACGAGCAGTACTTC. Protein: CASSVGGAGTGADEQYF. V and J are TRBV9 and TRBJ2-5; 10 positions agree with TRBD1. Gene TRBJ2-7 matches the end of the DNA better, so the J call may be wrong. The CDR3 loop spans 17 amino acids. Germline CDR1 and CDR2: SGDLS and YYNGEE.